This T cell receptor (beta chain) was identified in a study of T cell responses to AZD1222 COVID-19 vaccine. Some clones are missing from TCRdb's copy, which holds only in-frame ones; the method was immunoSEQ multiplex PCR. The table shows around 140,000 clones, with 65% to 90% occurring only once. Turning to this clone: The antigen is not known.

Findings of the study overall: Donors in the cohort were predominantly white British and more often female, and clonal diversity was possibly underestimated. Spike-specific TCR repertoires showed rising breadth and depth after two AZD1222 doses. CD4 TCRs linked to vaccination spanned spike, dominating at 160-218 and 743-854.

The material sequenced was peripheral blood, taken 28 days after the second dose of the MenACWY control vaccine. The receptor comes from an adult who received the MenACWY meningococcal vaccine as a control.

The CDR3 DNA is TGCAGCGGAAAGGGGGAAGAGACCCAGTACTTC. The encoded protein is CSGKGEETQYF. The chain joins TRBV20-1 to TRBJ2-5; a weak D match, TRBD1 (6 bases). This CDR3 region has 11 residues. Germline CDR1 reads DFQATT; CDR2 reads SNEGSKA (reference sequence).